The entry below gives a single TCR beta chain sequence along with its context. Its antigen is still unknown. The data stem from a study of T cell responses to AZD1222 COVID-19 vaccine. Notes on the study in general: A rise in Spike-specific TCR breadth and depth followed two AZD1222 doses.

The V end lost 4 bases, the J end lost 3 bases, and 16 bases lay between the germline ends. CDR3 size: 15 residues. CDR1 is LGHDT and CDR2 is YNNKEL in the germline V gene (reference sequence). Using immunoSEQ multiplex PCR, the repertoire was profiled, and TCRdb retains in-frame clones only, with some absent. This table has approximately 150,000 clones, 85% to 90% appearing once. Here the sequenced sample was peripheral blood, taken on day 0 of AZD1222 vaccination. The TCR was taken from an adult in good health. V and J are TRBV3-1 (or the pseudogene TRBV3-2) and TRBJ2-7, with D possibly matching TRBD1 (5 bases). The CDR3 region has the DNA TGTGCCAGCAGCCCCCTTTCGGACACGAGCTACGAGCAGTACTTC. Amino acid sequence: CASSPLSDTSYEQYF.